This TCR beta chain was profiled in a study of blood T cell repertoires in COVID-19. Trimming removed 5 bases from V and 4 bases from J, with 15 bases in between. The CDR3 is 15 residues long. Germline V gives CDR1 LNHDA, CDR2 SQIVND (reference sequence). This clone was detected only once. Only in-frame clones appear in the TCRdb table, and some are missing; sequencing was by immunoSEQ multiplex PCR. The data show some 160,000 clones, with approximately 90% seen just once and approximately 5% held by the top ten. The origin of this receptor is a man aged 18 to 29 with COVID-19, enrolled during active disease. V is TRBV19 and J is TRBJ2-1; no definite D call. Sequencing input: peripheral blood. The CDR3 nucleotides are TGTGCCAGTAGTTTTAGACGATGGGCTTACAATGAGCAGTTCTTC. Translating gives CASSFRRWAYNEQFF.